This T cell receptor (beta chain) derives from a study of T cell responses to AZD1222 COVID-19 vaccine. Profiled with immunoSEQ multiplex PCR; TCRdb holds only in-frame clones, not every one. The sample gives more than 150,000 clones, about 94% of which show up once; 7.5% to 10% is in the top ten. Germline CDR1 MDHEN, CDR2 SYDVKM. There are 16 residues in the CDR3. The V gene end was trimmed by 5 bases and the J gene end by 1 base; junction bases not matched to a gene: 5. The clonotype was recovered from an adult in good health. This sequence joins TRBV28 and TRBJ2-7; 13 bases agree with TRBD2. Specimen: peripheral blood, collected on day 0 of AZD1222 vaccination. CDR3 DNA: TGTGCCAGCAGTGCTGGGACTAGCGGGGCGTCCTACGAGCAGTACTTC. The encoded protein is CASSAGTSGASYEQYF. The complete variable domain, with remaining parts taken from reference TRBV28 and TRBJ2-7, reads DVKVTQSSRYLVKRTGEKVFLECVQDMDHENMFWYRQDPGLGLRLIYFSYDVKMKEKGDIPEGYSVSREKKERFSLILESASTNQTSMYLCASSAGTSGASYEQYFGPGTRLTVT.